Listed below are T cell receptor beta chains from one sample, sequenced in a study of T cell repertoires in cytomegalovirus infection. TCRdb reprocessed the reads via MiXCR and lists one record per CDR3 protein. This table holds some 180,000 distinct CDR3 sequences, about a sixth found once. The sample was CD8+ T cells from PBMCs. Receptor source: a human donor in good health (CMV status not recorded). Some clones in this sample may be carry-over from other donors' samples. CDR3s include the opening cysteine and the closing phenylalanine or tryptophan. The order of the fields is D gene, J gene, clone size, V gene, CDR3 DNA, CDR3 protein. The D gene is left open where the match is weak. Only part of the rows carry a size: once, few, many, or a class if the clone is expanded.

D gene: TRBD1; J gene: TRBJ1-4; clone size: -; V gene: TRBV2; CDR3 DNA: TGTGCCAGCAGTGAATGGCGAGACAGGGGGATTTTT; CDR3 protein: CASSEWRDRGIF
D gene: -; J gene: TRBJ1-2; clone size: few; V gene: TRBV15; CDR3 DNA: TGTGCCACCGGCCCTGGGGGATCTAACTATGGCTACACCTTC; CDR3 protein: CATGPGGSNYGYTF
D gene: -; J gene: TRBJ1-2; clone size: few; V gene: TRBV28; CDR3 DNA: TGTGCCAGCAGTTTGGCCCTCTGGGCGGTCTTC; CDR3 protein: CASSLALWAVF
D gene: TRBD1; J gene: TRBJ2-1; clone size: few; V gene: TRBV7-9; CDR3 DNA: TGTGCCAGCAGCCTCGGACAGGTAAACTACAATGAGCAGTTCTTC; CDR3 protein: CASSLGQVNYNEQFF
D gene: -; J gene: TRBJ2-5; clone size: -; V gene: TRBV30; CDR3 DNA: TGTGCCTGGAGTGGGGGATCCGGGACATGGGAGACCCAGTACTTC; CDR3 protein: CAWSGGSGTWETQYF
D gene: -; J gene: TRBJ1-2; clone size: few; V gene: TRBV7-2; CDR3 DNA: TGTGCCAGCAGCTTAGCTAGCGGCTGGGCGACAATTGGCTACACCTTC; CDR3 protein: CASSLASGWATIGYTF
D gene: -; J gene: TRBJ2-1; clone size: -; V gene: TRBV28; CDR3 DNA: TGTGCCACTGAGATCGACCGCGAGTCCTTAAGGGGGAATGAGCAGTTCTTC; CDR3 protein: CATEIDRESLRGNEQFF
D gene: TRBD1; J gene: TRBJ1-5; clone size: -; V gene: TRBV7-9; CDR3 DNA: TGTGCCAGCAGCCCCGGACAGGAAGGGGGGGCCAATCAGCCCCAGCATTTT; CDR3 protein: CASSPGQEGGANQPQHF
D gene: -; J gene: TRBJ2-4; clone size: once; V gene: TRBV7-9; CDR3 DNA: TGTGCCAGCAGCTCTTCTCTCCCGGGCAGCAAAAACAGTCAGTACTTC; CDR3 protein: CASSSSLPGSKNSQYF
D gene: -; J gene: TRBJ1-1; clone size: -; V gene: TRBV5-1; CDR3 DNA: TGCGCCAGCAGGACGGGGACCACTGAAGCTTTCTTT; CDR3 protein: CASRTGTTEAFF
D gene: TRBD1; J gene: TRBJ1-2; clone size: few; V gene: TRBV7-9; CDR3 DNA: TGTGCCAGCAGCTCGCCACAGGGGGCGAGCTATGGCTACACCTTC; CDR3 protein: CASSSPQGASYGYTF
D gene: -; J gene: TRBJ2-2; clone size: few; V gene: TRBV7-8; CDR3 DNA: TGTGCCAGCAGCCAGGGGGGGGGCACCGGGGAGCTGTTTTTT; CDR3 protein: CASSQGGGTGELFF
D gene: TRBD1; J gene: TRBJ1-5; clone size: many; V gene: TRBV7-9; CDR3 DNA: TGTGCCAGCAGCTTGCTCCCGGGACAGGGTCCCAATCAGCCCCAGCATTTT; CDR3 protein: CASSLLPGQGPNQPQHF
D gene: -; J gene: TRBJ1-3; clone size: -; V gene: TRBV29-1; CDR3 DNA: TGCAGCGTTGAATTACGAAACACCATATATTTT; CDR3 protein: CSVELRNTIYF
D gene: -; J gene: TRBJ2-7; clone size: few; V gene: TRBV12-3/TRBV12-4; CDR3 DNA: TGTGCCAGCACCCTAGGGTCAGCCTTCTACGAGCAGTACTTC; CDR3 protein: CASTLGSAFYEQYF
D gene: -; J gene: TRBJ2-1; clone size: many; V gene: TRBV7-2; CDR3 DNA: TGTGCCAGCAGCTTACATGGAACCGAAACCGGGCCGCAGTTCTTC; CDR3 protein: CASSLHGTETGPQFF
D gene: TRBD1; J gene: TRBJ2-2; clone size: few; V gene: TRBV6-6; CDR3 DNA: TGTGCCAGCAGTCACCGGGACAGGGGCCCCGGGGAGCTGTTTTTT; CDR3 protein: CASSHRDRGPGELFF